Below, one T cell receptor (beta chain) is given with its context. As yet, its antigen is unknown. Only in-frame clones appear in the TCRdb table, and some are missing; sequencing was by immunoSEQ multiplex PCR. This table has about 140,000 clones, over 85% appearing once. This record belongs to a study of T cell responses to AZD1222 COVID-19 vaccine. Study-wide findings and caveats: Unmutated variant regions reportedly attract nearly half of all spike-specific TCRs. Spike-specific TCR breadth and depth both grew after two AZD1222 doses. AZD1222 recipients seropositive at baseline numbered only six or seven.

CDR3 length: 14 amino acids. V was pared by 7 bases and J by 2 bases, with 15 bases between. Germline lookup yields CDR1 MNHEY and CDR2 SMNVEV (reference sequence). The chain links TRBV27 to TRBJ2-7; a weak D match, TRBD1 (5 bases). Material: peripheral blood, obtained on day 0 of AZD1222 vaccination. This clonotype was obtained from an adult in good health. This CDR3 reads CASKDLAGPYEQYF. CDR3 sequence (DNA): TGTGCCAGCAAGGATCTGGCAGGGCCCTACGAGCAGTACTTC.